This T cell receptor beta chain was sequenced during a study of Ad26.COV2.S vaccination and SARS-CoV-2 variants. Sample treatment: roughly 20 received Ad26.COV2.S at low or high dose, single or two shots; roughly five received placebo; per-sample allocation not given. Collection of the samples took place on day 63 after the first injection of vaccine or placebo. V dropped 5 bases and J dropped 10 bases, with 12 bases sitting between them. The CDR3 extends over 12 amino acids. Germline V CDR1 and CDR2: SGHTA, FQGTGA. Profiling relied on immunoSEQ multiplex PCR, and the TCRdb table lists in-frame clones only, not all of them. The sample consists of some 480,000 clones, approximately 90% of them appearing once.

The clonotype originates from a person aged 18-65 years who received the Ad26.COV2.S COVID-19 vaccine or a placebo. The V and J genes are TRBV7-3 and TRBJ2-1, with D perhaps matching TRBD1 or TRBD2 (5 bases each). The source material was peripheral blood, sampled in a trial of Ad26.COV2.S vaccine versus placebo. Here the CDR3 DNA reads TGTGCCAGCAGCAAAACTAGGGACGAGCAGTTCTTC. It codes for CASSKTRDEQFF. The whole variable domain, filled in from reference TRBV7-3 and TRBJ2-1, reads GAGVSQTPSNKVTEKGKYVELRCDPISGHTALYWYRQSLGQGPEFLIYFQGTGAADDSGLPNDRFFAVRPEGSVSTLKIQRTERGDSAVYLCASSKTRDEQFFGPGTRLTVL.